This TCR beta chain was captured by sequencing in a study of blood T cells in healthy people across ages. This clonotype was seen at least ten times. Its cognate antigen is unknown. This CDR3 region has 14 residues. Looked up from germline, CDR1 is SQVTM and CDR2 is ANQGSEA. The germline V and J ends were trimmed by 0 bases and 2 bases, with 10 bases remaining between them. The study isolated at least 7 million PBMCs from each sample. It was with a sample-barcoded 5' primer and a J-beta primer mix that a second PCR of roughly 7 to 12 cycles was run. Each cDNA was tagged by a template-switch adaptor containing 12 random nucleotides. A single record per CDR3 protein comes from TCRdb applying MiXCR to the 5' RACE reads. The sample shows some 1.5 million distinct CDR3 sequences, approximately 28% of them seen only once. General study points: Fewer expanded clones and more diversity marked long-lived versus aged donors. With unsorted PBMCs, a conclusive comparison of naive versus antigen-experienced cells was not possible.

This receptor was obtained from a woman aged 25 to 39 in good health. The sequencing input was blood. This sequence joins TRBV29-1 and TRBJ2-5; unclear D gene. Here the CDR3 DNA reads TGCAGCGTTGAAGATCTTACAGTACAAGAGACCCAGTACTTC. Its protein product is CSVEDLTVQETQYF.